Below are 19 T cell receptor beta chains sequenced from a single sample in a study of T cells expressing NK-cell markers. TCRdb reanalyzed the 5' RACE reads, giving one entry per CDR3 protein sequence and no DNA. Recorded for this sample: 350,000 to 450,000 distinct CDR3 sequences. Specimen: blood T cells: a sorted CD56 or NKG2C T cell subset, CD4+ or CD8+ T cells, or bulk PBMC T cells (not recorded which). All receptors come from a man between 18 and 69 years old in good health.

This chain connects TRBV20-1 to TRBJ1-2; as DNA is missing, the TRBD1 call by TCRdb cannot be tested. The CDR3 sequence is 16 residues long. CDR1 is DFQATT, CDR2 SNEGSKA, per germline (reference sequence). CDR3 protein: CSARDSNRGRNSGYTF.

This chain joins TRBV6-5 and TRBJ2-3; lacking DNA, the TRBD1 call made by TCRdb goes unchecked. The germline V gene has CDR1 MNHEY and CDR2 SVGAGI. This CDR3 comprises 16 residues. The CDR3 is CASSSPSGRDTDTQYF.

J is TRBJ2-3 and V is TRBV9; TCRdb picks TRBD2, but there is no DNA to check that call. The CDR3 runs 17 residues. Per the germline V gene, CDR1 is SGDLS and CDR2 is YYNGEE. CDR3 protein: CASSVESSGGPRDTQYF. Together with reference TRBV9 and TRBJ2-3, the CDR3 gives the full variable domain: DSGVTQTPKHLITATGQRVTLRCSPRSGDLSVYWYQQSLDQGLQFLIQYYNGEERAKGNILERFSAQQFPDLHSELNLSSLELGDSALYFCASSVESSGGPRDTQYFGPGTRLTVL.

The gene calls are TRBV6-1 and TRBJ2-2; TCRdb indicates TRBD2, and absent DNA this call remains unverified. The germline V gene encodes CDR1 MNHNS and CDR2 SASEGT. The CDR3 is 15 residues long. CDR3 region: CASSPSGMHTGELFF.

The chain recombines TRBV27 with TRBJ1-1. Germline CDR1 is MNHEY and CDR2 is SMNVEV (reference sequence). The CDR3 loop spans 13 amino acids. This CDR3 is CASSVFMDTEAFF.

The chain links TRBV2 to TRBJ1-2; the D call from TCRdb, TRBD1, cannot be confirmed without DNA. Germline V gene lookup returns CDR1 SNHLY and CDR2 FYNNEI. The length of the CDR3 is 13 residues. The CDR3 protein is CASRMRGGNGYTF.

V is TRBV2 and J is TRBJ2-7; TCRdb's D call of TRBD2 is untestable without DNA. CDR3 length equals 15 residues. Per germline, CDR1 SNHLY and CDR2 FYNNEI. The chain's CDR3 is CASSRTSGVPGEQYF.

The CDR3 spells CASSLEVNRGYNEQFF. The chain recombines TRBV5-1 with TRBJ2-1; no DNA is available, so the TRBD1 call from TCRdb remains unchecked. Germline assignment: CDR1 SGHRS and CDR2 YFSETQ. The CDR3 has 16 amino acids.

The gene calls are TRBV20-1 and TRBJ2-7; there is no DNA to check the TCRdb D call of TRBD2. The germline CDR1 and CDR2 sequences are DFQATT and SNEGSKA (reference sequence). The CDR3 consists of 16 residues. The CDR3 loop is CSASGSPGTSGYEQYF.

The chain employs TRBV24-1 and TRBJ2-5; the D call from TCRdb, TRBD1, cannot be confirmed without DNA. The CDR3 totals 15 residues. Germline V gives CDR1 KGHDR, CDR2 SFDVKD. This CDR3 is CATSDSRTARETQYF.

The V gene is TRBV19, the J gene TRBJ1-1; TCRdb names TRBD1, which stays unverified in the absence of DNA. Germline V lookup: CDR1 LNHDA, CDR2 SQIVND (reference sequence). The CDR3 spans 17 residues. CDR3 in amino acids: CASSRGTGKGMNTEAFF.

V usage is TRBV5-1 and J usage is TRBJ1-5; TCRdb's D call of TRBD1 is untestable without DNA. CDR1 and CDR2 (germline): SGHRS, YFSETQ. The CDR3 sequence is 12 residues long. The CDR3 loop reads CASSLEGGAQHF.

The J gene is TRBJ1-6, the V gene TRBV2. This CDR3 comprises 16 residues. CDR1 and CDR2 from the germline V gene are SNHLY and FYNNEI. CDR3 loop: CASKVRDGSYNSPLHF.

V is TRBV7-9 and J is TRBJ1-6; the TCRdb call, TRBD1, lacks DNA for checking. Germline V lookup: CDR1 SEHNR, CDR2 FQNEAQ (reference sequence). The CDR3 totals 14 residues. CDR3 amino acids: CASKVDRRNSPLHF.

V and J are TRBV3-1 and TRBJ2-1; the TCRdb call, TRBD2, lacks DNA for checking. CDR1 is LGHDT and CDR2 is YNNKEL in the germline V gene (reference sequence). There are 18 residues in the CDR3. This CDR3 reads CASSPYGASGGSVNEQFF.

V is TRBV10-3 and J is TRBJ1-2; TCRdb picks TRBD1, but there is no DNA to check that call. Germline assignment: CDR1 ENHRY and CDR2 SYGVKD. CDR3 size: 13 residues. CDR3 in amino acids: CASAGTGSYGYTF.

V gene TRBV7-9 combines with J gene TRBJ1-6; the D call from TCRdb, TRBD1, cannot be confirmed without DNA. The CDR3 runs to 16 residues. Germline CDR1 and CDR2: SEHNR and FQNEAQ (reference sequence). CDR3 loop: CASSSDRGLGNSPLHF.

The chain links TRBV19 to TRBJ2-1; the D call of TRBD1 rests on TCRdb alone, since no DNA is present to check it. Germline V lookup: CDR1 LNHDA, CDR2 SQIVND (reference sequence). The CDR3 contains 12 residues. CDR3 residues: CASSTGVNEQFF. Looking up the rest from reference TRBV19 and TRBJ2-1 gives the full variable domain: DGGITQSPKYLFRKEGQNVTLSCEQNLNHDAMYWYRQDPGQGLRLIYYSQIVNDFQKGDIAEGYSVSREKKESFPLTVTSAQKNPTAFYLCASSTGVNEQFFGPGTRLTVL.

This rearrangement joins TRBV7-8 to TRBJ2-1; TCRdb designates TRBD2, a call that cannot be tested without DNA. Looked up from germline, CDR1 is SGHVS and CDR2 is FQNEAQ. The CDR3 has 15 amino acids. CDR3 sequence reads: CASSPSGGDYNEQFF. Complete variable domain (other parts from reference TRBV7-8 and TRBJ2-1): GAGVSQSPRYKVAKRGQDVALRCDPISGHVSLFWYQQALGQGPEFLTYFQNEAQLDKSGLPSDRFFAERPEGSVSTLKIQRTQQEDSAVYLCASSPSGGDYNEQFFGPGTRLTVL.